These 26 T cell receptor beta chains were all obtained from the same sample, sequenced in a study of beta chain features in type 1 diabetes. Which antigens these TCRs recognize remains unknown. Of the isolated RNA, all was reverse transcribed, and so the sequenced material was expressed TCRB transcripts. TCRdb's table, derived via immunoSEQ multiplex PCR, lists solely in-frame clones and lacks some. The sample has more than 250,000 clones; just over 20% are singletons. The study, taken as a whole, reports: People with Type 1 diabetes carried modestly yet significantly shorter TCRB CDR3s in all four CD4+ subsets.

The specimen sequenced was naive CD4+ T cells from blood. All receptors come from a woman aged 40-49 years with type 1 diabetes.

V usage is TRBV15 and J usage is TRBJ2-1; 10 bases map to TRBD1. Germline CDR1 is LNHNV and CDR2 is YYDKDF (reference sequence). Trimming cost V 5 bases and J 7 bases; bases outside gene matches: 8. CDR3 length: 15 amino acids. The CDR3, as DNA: TGTGCCACCAGCGGAGGGACAGGGGCCGGTAATGAGCAGTTCTTC. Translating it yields CATSGGTGAGNEQFF.

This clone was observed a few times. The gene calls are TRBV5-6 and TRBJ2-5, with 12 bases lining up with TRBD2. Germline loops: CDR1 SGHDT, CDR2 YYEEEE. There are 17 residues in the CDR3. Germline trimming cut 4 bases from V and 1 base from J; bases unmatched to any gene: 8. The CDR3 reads CASSLRRLAGVQETQYF. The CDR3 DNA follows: TGTGCCAGCAGCCTGAGGCGACTAGCGGGAGTCCAAGAGACCCAGTACTTC.

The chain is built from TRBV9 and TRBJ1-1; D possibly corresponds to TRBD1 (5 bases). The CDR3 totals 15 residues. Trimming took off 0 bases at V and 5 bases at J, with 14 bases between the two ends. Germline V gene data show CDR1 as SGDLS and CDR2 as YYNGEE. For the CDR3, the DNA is TGTGCCAGCAGCGTAGTAGGGACTTCTGTGACTGAAGCTTTCTTT. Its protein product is CASSVVGTSVTEAFF.

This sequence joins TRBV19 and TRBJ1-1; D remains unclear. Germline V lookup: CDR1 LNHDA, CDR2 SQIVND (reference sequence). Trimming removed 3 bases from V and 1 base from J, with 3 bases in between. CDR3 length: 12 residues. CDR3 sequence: CASSIWNTEAFF. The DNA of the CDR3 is TGTGCCAGTAGTATCTGGAACACTGAAGCTTTCTTT.

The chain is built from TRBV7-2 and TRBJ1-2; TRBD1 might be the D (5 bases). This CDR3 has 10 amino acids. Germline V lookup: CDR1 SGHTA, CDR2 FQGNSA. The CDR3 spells CAGGNYGYTF. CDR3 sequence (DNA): TGTGCGGGGGGAAACTATGGCTACACCTTC. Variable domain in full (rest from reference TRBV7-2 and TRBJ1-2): GAGVSQSPSNKVTEKGKDVELRCDPISGHTALYWYRQSLGQGLEFLIYFQGNSAPDKSGLPSDRFSAERTGGSVSTLTIQRTQQEDSAVYLCAGGNYGYTFGSGTRLTVV.

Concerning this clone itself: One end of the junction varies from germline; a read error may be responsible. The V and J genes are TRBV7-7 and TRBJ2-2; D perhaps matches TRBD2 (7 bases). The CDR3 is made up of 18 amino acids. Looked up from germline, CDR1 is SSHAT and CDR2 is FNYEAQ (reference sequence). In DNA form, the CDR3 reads TGTGCTAGCAGCTTAAATCCCGGGGGGCAGTCCTTGACCGGGGAGCTGTTTTTT. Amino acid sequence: CASSLNPGGQSLTGELFF.

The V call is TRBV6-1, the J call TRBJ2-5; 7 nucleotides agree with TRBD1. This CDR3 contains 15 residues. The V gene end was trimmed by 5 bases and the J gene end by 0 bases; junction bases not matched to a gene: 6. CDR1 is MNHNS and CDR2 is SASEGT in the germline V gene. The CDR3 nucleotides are TGTGCCAGCAGTCCGAACAGGGGAGACCAAGAGACCCAGTACTTC. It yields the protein CASSPNRGDQETQYF.

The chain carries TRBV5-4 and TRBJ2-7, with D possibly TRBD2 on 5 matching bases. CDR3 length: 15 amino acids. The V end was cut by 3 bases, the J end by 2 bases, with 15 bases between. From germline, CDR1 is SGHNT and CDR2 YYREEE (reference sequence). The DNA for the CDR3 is TGTGCCAGCAGCTCTCCGCGGACTGCGACCTACGAGCAGTACTTC. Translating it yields CASSSPRTATYEQYF.

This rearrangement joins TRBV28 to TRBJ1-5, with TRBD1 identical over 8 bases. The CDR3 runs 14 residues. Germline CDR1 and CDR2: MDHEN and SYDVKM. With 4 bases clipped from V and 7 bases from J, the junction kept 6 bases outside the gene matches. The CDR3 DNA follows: TGTGCCAGCAGTTCCGGACAGGGAAGCCAGCCCCAGCATTTT. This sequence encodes CASSSGQGSQPQHF.

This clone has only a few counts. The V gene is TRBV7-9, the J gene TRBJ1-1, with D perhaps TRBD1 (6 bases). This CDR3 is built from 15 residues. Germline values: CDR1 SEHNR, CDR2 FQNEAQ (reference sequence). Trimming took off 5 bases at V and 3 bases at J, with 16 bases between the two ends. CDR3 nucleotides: TGTGCCAGCAGCCAATCCGGGACAAGTGACACTGAAGCTTTCTTT. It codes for CASSQSGTSDTEAFF. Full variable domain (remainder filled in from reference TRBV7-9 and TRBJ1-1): DTGVSQNPRHKITKRGQNVTFRCDPISEHNRLYWYRQTLGQGPEFLTYFQNEAQLEKSRLLSDRFSAERPKGSFSTLEIQRTEQGDSAMYLCASSQSGTSDTEAFFGQGTRLTVV.

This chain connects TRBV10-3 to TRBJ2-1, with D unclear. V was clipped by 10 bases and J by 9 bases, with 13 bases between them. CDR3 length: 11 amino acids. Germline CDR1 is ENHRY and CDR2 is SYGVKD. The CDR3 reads CATLLDGEQFF. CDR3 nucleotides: TGTGCCACCTTGCTAGACGGTGAGCAGTTCTTC.

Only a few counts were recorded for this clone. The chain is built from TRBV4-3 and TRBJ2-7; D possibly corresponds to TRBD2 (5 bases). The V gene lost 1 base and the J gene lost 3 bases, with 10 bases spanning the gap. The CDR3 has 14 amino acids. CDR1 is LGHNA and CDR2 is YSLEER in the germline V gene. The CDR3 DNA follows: TGCGCCAGCAGCCAAGGAGGGTGGGACTACGAGCAGTACTTC. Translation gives CASSQGGWDYEQYF.

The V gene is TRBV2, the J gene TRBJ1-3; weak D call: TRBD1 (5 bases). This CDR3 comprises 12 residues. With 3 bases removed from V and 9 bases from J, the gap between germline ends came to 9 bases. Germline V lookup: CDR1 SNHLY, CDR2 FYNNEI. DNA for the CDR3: TGTGCCAGCAGTGATCCCCAGGGCACCATATATTTT. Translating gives CASSDPQGTIYF.

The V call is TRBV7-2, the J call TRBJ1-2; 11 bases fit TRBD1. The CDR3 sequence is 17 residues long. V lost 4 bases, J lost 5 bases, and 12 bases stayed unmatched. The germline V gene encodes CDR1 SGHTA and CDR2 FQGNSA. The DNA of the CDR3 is TGTGCCAGCAGCTCCTACGGGGGGACAGGGGGATATTATGGCTACACCTTC. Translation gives CASSSYGGTGGYYGYTF. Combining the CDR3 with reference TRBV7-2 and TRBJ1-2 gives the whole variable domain GAGVSQSPSNKVTEKGKDVELRCDPISGHTALYWYRQSLGQGLEFLIYFQGNSAPDKSGLPSDRFSAERTGGSVSTLTIQRTQQEDSAVYLCASSSYGGTGGYYGYTFGSGTRLTVV.

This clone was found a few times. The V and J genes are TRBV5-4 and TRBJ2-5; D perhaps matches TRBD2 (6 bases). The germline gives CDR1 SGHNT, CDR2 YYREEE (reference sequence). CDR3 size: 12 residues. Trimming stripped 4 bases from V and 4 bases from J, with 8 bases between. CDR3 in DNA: TGTGCCAGCAGCGGGACTGGAGAGACCCAGTACTTC. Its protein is CASSGTGETQYF.

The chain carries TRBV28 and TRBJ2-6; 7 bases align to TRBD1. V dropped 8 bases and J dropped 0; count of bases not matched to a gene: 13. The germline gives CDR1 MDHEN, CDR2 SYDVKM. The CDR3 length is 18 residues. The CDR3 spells CASFQLGTVPSGANVLTF. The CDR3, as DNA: TGTGCCAGCTTCCAGTTAGGGACAGTACCCTCTGGGGCCAACGTCCTGACTTTC.

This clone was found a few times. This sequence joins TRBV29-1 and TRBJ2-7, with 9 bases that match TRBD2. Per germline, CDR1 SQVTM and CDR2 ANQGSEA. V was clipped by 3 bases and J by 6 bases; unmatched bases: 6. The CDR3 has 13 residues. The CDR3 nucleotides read TGCAGCGTTGACATAGCGGGAGCGGCCGAGCAGTACTTC. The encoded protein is CSVDIAGAAEQYF.

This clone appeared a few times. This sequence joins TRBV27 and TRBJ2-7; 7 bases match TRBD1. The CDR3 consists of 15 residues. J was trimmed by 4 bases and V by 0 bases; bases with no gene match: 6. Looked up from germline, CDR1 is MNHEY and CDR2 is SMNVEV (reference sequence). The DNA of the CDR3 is TGTGCCAGCAGTTTATCCAGGGGACAGCCTTACGAGCAGTACTTC. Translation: CASSLSRGQPYEQYF.

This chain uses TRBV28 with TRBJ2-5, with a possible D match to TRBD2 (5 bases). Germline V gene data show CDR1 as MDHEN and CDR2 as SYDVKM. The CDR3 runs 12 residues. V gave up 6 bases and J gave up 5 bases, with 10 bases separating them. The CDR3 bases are TGTGCCAGCAGAAACCCGGGGGAGACCCAGTACTTC. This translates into CASRNPGETQYF.

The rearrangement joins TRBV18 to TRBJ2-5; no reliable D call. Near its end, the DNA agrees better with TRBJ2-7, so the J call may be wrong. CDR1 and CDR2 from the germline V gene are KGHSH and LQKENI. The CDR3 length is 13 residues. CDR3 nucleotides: TGTGCCAGCTCACGAGCAGACTCCTACGAGCAGTACTTC. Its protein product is CASSRADSYEQYF.

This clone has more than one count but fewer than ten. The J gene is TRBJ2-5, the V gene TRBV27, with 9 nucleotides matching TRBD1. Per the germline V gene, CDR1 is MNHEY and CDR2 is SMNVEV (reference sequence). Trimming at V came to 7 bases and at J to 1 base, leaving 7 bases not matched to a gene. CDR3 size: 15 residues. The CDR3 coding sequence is TGTGCCAGCAACCCGGGACAGGGATTCCAAGAGACCCAGTACTTC. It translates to CASNPGQGFQETQYF.

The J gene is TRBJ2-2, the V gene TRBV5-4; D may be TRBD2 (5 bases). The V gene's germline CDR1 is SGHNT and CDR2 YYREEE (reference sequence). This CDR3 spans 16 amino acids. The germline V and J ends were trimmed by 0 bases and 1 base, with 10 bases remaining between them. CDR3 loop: CASSLGLAGNTGELFF. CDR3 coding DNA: TGTGCCAGCAGCTTGGGGTTGGCGGGGAACACCGGGGAGCTGTTTTTT.

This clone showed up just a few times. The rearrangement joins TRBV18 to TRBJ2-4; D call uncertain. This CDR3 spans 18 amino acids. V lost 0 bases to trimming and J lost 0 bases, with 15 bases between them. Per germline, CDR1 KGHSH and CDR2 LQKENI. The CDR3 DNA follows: TGTGCCAGCTCACCACCGATTTCACGGTTCTTAGCCAAAAACATTCAGTACTTC. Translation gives CASSPPISRFLAKNIQYF. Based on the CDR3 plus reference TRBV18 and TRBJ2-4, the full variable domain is NAGVMQNPRHLVRRRGQEARLRCSPMKGHSHVYWYRQLPEEGLKFMVYLQKENIIDESGMPKERFSAEFPKEGPSILRIQQVVRGDSAAYFCASSPPISRFLAKNIQYFGAGTRLSVL.

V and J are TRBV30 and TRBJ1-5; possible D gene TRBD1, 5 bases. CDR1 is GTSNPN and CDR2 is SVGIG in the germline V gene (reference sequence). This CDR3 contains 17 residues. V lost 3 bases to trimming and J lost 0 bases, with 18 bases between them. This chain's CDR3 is CAWSATGGVNSNQPQHF. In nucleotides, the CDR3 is TGTGCCTGGAGCGCTACGGGGGGTGTCAATAGCAATCAGCCCCAGCATTTT.

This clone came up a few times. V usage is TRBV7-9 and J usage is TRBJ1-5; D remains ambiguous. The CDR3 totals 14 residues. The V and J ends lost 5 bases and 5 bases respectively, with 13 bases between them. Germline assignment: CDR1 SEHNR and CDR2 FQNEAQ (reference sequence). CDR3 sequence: CASSRGISDQPQHF. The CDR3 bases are TGTGCCAGCAGCCGAGGGATCTCGGATCAGCCCCAGCATTTT.

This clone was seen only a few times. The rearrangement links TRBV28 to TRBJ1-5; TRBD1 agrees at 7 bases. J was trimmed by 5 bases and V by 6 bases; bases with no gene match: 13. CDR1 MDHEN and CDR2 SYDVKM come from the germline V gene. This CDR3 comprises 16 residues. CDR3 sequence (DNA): TGTGCCAGCAGCCCGTATAGGGGGGACAGTTATCAGCCCCAGCATTTT. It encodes CASSPYRGDSYQPQHF.